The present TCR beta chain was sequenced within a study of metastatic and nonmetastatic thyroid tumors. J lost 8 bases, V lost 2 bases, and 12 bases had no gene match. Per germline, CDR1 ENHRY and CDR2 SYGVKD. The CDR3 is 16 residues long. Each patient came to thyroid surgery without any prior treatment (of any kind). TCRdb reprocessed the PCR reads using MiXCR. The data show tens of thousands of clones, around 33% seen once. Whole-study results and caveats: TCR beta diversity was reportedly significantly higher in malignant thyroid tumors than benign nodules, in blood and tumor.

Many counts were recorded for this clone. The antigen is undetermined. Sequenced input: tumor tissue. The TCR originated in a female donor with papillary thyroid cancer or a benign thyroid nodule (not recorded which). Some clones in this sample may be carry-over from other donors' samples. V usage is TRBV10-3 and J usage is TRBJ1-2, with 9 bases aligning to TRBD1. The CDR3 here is CAISEIGSHRGQGYTF. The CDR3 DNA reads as TGTGCCATCAGTGAGATAGGGTCCCACAGGGGGCAAGGCTACACCTTC.